The 5 T cell receptor beta chains listed next were all sequenced from one sample in a study of blood T cells in healthy people across ages. The use of a sample-barcoded 5' primer and a J-beta primer mix characterized a second PCR of about 7 to 12 cycles. TCRdb recomputed calls from the 5' RACE reads with MiXCR, one row per CDR3 protein. This sample has 1.5 million to 2 million distinct CDR3 sequences, with roughly two fifths found just once. The source material was blood. The receptor source for this set is a human donor in good health.

In this sample, this clonotype turned up a few times. V and J are TRBV7-3 and TRBJ2-5, with 12 nucleotides matching TRBD2. The CDR3 has 15 residues. Germline V gene lookup returns CDR1 SGHTA and CDR2 FQGTGA. With 5 bases clipped from V and 11 bases from J, the junction kept 12 bases outside the gene matches. The CDR3 protein is CASSQARLAGDRQYF. Here the CDR3 DNA reads TGTGCCAGCAGCCAAGCCCGACTAGCGGGGGACAGACAGTACTTC. The full variable domain, rest sourced from reference TRBV7-3 and TRBJ2-5, is GAGVSQTPSNKVTEKGKYVELRCDPISGHTALYWYRQSLGQGPEFLIYFQGTGAADDSGLPNDRFFAVRPEGSVSTLKIQRTERGDSAVYLCASSQARLAGDRQYFGPGTRLLVL.

There are a few counts of this clonotype. This chain connects TRBV6-6 to TRBJ1-4; D unresolved. In germline, CDR1 is MNHNY, CDR2 SVGAGI (reference sequence). V was shortened by 7 bases and J by 7 bases, with 16 bases between the two germline ends. CDR3 length equals 14 residues. The CDR3 loop is CASTEGREFEKLFF. CDR3 DNA: TGTGCCAGCACCGAAGGCAGAGAGTTTGAAAAACTGTTTTTT.

The chain joins TRBV9 to TRBJ2-1, with no clear D. The germline CDR1 and CDR2 sequences are SGDLS and YYNGEE. There are 16 residues in the CDR3. V lost 0 bases and J 0 bases, leaving 10 bases between the germline ends. In nucleotides, the CDR3 is TGTGCCAGCAGCGTAGTAGGGTCCTTCTCCTACAATGAGCAGTTCTTC. It encodes CASSVVGSFSYNEQFF.

The rearrangement links TRBV5-6 to TRBJ2-1; a possible D gene is TRBD1 (5 bases). The CDR3 has 16 residues. V was pared by 1 base and J by 2 bases, with 13 bases between. Germline CDR1 is SGHDT and CDR2 is YYEEEE. The chain's CDR3 is CASSLTGPTAYNEQFF. CDR3 in DNA: TGTGCCAGCAGCTTGACAGGACCTACAGCCTACAATGAGCAGTTCTTC.

This clonotype was seen a handful of times. A read error may account for a junction end that differs from germline. The gene calls are TRBV5-1 and TRBJ2-1; 11 bases line up with TRBD2. Looked up from germline, CDR1 is SGHRS and CDR2 is YFSETQ. CDR3 length equals 15 residues. In DNA form, the CDR3 reads TGTGCCAGCAGCTTAGTAGCGGGGGGGGACAATGAGCAGTTCTTC. Its translation: CASSLVAGGDNEQFF.